This T cell receptor (beta chain) derives from a study of blood T cell repertoires in COVID-19. Study background: Acute and convalescent COVID-19 samples came from the United States, Italy and Spain. Nucleic acid was either cDNA or gDNA, and it came from T cells, B-cell-depleted T cells, or PBMCs.

Authors' processing steps: How many nucleated cells were present was estimated from reference gene primer amplification. Measured with immunoSEQ multiplex PCR; TCRdb has only the in-frame clones, and not every one. V, J and clone size are taken as reported in that table, and D and trimming were inferred from the DNA itself. This table has approximately 66,000 clones, around 87% appearing once. The source of this sequence is a man between 60 and 70 years old with acute or convalescent COVID-19. The source material was peripheral blood.

CDR3 coding DNA: TGTGCCAGCAGCTTAGCGGGGGGGAGAGATACGCAGTATTTT. Translated, it gives CASSLAGGRDTQYF. This rearrangement joins TRBV7-2 to TRBJ2-3; 7 nucleotides line up with TRBD2. Unmatched junction bases numbered 2, after V lost 0 bases and J lost 5 bases. The CDR3 length is 14 residues. The germline V gene has CDR1 SGHTA and CDR2 FQGNSA.